This TCR beta chain derives from a study of identical twins. Ten or more counts support this clonotype. No antigen is known for it. This CDR3 is built from 13 residues. The germline V gene has CDR1 SQVTM and CDR2 ANQGSEA. Trimming at V came to 2 bases and at J to 2 bases, leaving 3 bases not matched to a gene. Findings and caveats of the study: The study drew conclusions from cross-sectional statistical analysis, not from following the same donors.

Each CDR3 protein gets one entry after TCRdb re-called the 5' RACE reads with MiXCR. The table has about 240,000 distinct CDR3 sequences, roughly 7.5% seen once. The sample was also reused in another study, on yellow fever vaccine responses in identical twins.

The chain carries TRBV29-1 and TRBJ2-7; 7 positions match TRBD2. This clonotype originated in a woman aged 18-29 years in good health. The sample consisted of CD8+ T cells sorted from blood. CDR3 nucleotide sequence: TGCAGCGTTGAACCTAGCGGCACCTACGAGCAGTACTTC. Translation: CSVEPSGTYEQYF.